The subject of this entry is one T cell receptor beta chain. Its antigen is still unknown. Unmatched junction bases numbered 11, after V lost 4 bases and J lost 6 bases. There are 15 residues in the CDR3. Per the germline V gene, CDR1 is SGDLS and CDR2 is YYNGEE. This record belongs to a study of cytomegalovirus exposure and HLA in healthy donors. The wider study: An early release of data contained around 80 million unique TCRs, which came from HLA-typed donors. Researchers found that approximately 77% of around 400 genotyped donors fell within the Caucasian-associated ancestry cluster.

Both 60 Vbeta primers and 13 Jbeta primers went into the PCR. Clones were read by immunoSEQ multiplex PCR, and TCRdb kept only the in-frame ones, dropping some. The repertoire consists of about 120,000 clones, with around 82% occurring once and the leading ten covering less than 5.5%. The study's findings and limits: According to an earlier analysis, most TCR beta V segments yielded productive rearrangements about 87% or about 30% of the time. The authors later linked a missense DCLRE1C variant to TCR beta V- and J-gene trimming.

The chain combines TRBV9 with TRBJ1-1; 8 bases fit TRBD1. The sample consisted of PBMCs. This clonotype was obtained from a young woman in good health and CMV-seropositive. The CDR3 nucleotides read TGTGCCAGCAGCCCCCAGGGGGCCACGAGCTCTGAAGCTTTCTTT. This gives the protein CASSPQGATSSEAFF.